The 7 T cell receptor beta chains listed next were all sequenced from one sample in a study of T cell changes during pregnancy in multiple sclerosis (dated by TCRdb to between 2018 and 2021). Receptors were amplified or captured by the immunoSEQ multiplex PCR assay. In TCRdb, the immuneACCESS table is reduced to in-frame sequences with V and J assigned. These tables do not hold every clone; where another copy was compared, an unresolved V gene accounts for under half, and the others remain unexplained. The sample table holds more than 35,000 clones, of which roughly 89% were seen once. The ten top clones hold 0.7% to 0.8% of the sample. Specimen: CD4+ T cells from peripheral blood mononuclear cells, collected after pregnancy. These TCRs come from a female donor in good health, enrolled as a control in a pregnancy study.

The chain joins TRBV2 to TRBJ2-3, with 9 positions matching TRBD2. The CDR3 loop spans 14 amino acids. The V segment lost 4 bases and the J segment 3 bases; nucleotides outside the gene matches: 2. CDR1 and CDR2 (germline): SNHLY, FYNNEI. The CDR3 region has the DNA TGTGCCAGCAGTGGCGGGGGGGGAACAGATACGCAGTATTTT. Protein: CASSGGGGTDTQYF.

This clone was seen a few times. CDR3 sequence reads: CASTTFQGGRWYGYTF. Written as DNA, the CDR3 is TGTGCCAGTACTACCTTCCAAGGGGGAAGGTGGTATGGCTACACCTTC. The V call is TRBV19, the J call TRBJ1-2; D might be TRBD1 (6 bases). The V gene lost 7 bases and the J gene lost 5 bases, with 23 bases spanning the gap. The germline gives CDR1 LNHDA, CDR2 SQIVND (reference sequence). The CDR3 extends over 16 amino acids.

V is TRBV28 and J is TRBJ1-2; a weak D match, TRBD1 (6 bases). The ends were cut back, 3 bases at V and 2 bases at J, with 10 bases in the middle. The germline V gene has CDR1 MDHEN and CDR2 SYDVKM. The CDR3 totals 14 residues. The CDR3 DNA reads TGTGCCAGCAGTTTTTTCACAGGGAACTATGGCTACACCTTC. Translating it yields CASSFFTGNYGYTF.

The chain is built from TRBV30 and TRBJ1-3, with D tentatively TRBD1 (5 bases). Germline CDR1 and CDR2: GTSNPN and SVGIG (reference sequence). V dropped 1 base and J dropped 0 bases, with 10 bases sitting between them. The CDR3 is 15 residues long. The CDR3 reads CAWSGTGYSGNTIYF. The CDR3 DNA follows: TGTGCCTGGAGTGGTACAGGATACTCTGGAAACACCATATATTTT.

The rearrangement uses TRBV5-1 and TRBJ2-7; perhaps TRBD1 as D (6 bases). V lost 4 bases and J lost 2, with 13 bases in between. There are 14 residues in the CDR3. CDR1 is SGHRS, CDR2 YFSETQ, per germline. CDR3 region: CASSPGVGPYEQYF. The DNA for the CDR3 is TGCGCCAGCAGCCCAGGGGTCGGCCCCTACGAGCAGTACTTC.

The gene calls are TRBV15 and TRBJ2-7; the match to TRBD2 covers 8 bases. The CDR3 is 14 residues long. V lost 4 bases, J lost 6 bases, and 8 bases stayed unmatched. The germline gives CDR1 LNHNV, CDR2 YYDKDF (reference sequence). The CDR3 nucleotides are TGTGCCACCAGCACCCGACTAGCGAAGCGCGAGCAGTACTTC. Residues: CATSTRLAKREQYF.

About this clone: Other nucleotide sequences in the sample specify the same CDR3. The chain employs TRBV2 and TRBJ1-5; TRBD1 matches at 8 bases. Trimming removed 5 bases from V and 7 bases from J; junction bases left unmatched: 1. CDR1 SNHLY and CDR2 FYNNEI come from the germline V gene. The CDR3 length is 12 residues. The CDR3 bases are TGTGCCAGCAGTAGGACAGGGCAGCCCCAGCATTTT. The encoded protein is CASSRTGQPQHF.